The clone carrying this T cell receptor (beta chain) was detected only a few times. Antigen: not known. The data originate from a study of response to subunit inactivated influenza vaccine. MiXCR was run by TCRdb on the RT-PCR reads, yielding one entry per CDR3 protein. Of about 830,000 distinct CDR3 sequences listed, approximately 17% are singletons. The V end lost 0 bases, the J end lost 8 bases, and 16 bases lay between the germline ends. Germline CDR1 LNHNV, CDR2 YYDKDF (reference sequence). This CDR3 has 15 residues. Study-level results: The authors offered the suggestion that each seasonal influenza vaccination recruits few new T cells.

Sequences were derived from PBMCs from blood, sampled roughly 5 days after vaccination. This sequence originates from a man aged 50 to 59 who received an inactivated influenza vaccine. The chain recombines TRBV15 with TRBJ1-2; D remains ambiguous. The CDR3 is CATSRDSGRLRGYTF. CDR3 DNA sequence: TGTGCCACCAGCAGAGATTCTGGCAGGTTGCGAGGCTACACCTTC.